This TCR beta chain comes out of a study of blood T cell repertoires in COVID-19. The overall study: Collection of acute and convalescent COVID-19 samples took place in the United States, Italy and Spain. T cells, B-cell-depleted T cells, or PBMCs provided the cDNA or gDNA that served as material.

After removal of 4 bases from V and 3 bases from J, the junction contained 7 bases not matched to a gene. Germline CDR1 MNHNS, CDR2 SASEGT. This CDR3 is built from 16 residues. Method: immunoSEQ multiplex PCR; TCRdb's copy keeps in-frame clones and lacks some. The profile covers 150,000 to 200,000 clones, with around 85% appearing a single time and roughly 9.8% taken by the ten largest. The clonotype was recovered from a human donor with active or convalescent COVID-19. The donor label of this sample is uncertain. The chain links TRBV6-1 to TRBJ2-7; 12 positions agree with TRBD2. Input material: peripheral blood. Here the CDR3 DNA reads TGTGCCAGCAGTGCTACCCCTAGCGGGGGGGTCTACGAGCAGTACTTC. Its translation: CASSATPSGGVYEQYF.